This T cell receptor beta chain appears in the sequencing data of a study of CD8 T cells in ankylosing spondylitis. Study-level points and caveats: Disease-associated clones were reportedly significantly overrepresented in matched ankylosing spondylitis synovial fluid. A TCR beta motif of eight highly homologous variants appeared characteristic of ankylosing spondylitis blood.

V was clipped by 6 bases and J by 6 bases, with 21 bases between them. The CDR3 length is 16 residues. Quantitative 5'-RACE with molecular barcodes was used to make the TCR beta libraries. TCRdb reprocessed the 5' RACE reads via MiXCR and lists one record per CDR3 protein. In the table there are 290,000 or so distinct CDR3 sequences, around 20% of which are singletons. A remark on this clonotype: The antigen is unknown.

The V gene is TRBV12-3 or TRBV12-4, the J gene TRBJ2-4; D gene uncertain. Sequenced material: blood, either unsorted or a sorted T cell fraction (not recorded which). The clonotype originates from a female donor with ankylosing spondylitis or in good health (not recorded which). CDR3 DNA sequence: TGTGCCAGCAGCTCCCTCGTCAGAAACCCGTTAAACATTCAGTACTTC. Encoded protein: CASSSLVRNPLNIQYF.